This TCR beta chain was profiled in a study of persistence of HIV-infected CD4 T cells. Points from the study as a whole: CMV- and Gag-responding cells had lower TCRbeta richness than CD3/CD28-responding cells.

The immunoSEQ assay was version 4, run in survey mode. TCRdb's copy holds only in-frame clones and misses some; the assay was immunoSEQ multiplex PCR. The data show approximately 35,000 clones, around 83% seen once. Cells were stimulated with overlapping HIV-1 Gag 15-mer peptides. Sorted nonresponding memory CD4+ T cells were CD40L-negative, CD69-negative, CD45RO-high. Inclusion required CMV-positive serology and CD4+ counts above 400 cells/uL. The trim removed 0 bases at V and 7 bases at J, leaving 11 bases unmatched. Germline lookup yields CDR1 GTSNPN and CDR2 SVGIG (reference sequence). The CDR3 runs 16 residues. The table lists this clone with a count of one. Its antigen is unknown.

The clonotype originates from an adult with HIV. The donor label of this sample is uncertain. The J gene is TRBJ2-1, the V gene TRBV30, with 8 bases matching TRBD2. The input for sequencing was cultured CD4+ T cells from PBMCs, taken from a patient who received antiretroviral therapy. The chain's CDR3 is CAWSVPGAGGGNEQFF. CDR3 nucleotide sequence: TGTGCCTGGAGTGTACCCGGAGCGGGCGGGGGGAATGAGCAGTTCTTC.